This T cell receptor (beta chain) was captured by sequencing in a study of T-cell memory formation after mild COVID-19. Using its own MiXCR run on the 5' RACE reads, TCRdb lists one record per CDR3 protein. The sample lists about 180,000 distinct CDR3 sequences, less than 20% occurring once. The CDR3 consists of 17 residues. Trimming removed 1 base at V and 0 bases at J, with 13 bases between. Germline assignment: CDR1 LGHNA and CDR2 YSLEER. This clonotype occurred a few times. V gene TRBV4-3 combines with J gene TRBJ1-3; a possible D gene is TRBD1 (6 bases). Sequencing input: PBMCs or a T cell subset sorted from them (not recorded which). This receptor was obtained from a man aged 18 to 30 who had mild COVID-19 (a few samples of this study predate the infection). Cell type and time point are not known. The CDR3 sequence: CASSQVATGNSGNTIYF. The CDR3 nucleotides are TGCGCCAGCAGCCAAGTTGCCACAGGGAACTCTGGAAACACCATATATTTT.